This T cell receptor beta chain was documented in a study of cytomegalovirus exposure and HLA in healthy donors. The V and J ends lost 4 bases and 0 bases respectively, with 10 bases between them. This CDR3 is 15 amino acids long. CDR1 and CDR2 from the germline V gene are MNHNS and SASEGT. Both 60 Vbeta primers and 13 Jbeta primers went into the PCR. Sequencing used immunoSEQ multiplex PCR; TCRdb keeps in-frame clones, though not all of them. There are about 160,000 clones in the sample, with over 1% held by the top ten. With respect to this clone: Its antigen is undetermined.

Regarding the study as a whole: Rarity characterized most TCR sequences, yet some public TCRs appeared in many donors. Sequencing likely caused a cluster of highly shared sequence variants.

The sequence was obtained from a woman aged 55-75 years in good health and CMV-seronegative. The sequenced sample was PBMCs. This sequence joins TRBV6-1 and TRBJ1-5; no reliable D call. As DNA, the CDR3 is TGTGCCAGCAGTGTAGCGGGCTATAGCAATCAGCCCCAGCATTTT. This translates into CASSVAGYSNQPQHF.